This T cell receptor beta chain was profiled in a study of blood T cells in healthy people across ages. Study-wide results and limits: More naive CD4+ cells and higher diversity marked long-lived donors relative to aged donors. Naive T cell percentage strongly correlated with TCR beta diversity.

Next came a second PCR, run for about 7 to 12 cycles, which used a sample-barcoded 5' primer along with a J-beta primer mix. One entry per CDR3 protein, called by TCRdb with MiXCR from the 5' RACE reads. The sample records 1,300,000 or so distinct CDR3 sequences, approximately 59% being singletons. Russia was home to the donors, healthy Caucasian individuals aged about 6 to 90. Per individual sample, total RNA of at least 5.5 micrograms was extracted. Turning to this clonotype: The antigen is undetermined.

The V gene end was trimmed by 7 bases and the J gene end by 0 bases; junction bases not matched to a gene: 7. The CDR3 loop spans 15 amino acids. Germline loops: CDR1 MDHEN, CDR2 SYDVKM. The sequenced material came from blood. This TCR derives from a man aged 18-30 years in good health. The chain carries TRBV28 and TRBJ1-2; 8 nucleotides line up with TRBD1. The CDR3 reads CASMVRGRTNYGYTF. In DNA, the CDR3 is TGTGCCAGCATGGTCAGGGGGCGAACTAACTATGGCTACACCTTC.